The 15 T cell receptor beta chains in this list originate from one sample, sequenced in a study of T cells expressing NK-cell markers. For each CDR3 protein, TCRdb gives one entry from its re-call of the 5' RACE reads, without DNA. The sample totals about 460,000 distinct CDR3 sequences; its top ten clones hold 1.4%. Sequenced: blood T cells: a sorted CD56 or NKG2C T cell subset, CD4+ or CD8+ T cells, or bulk PBMC T cells (not recorded which). The receptors shown here come from a woman aged 50 to 65 in good health.

The chain employs TRBV6-5 and TRBJ2-2; TCRdb proposes TRBD2, but this gene call is untestable without DNA. The germline gives CDR1 MNHEY, CDR2 SVGAGI. This CDR3 has 16 residues. The CDR3 is CASSYVGEPNTGELFF.

The V call is TRBV20-1, the J call TRBJ2-7; TCRdb calls TRBD1, which cannot be checked without DNA. Germline CDR1 is DFQATT and CDR2 is SNEGSKA (reference sequence). The CDR3 extends over 13 amino acids. CDR3 loop: CSASDRAGDEQYF.

The CDR3: CASSRGEAAYNEQFF. The rearrangement uses TRBV3-1 and TRBJ2-1; TCRdb's assignment of TRBD2 cannot be checked, as there is no DNA. The germline V gene encodes CDR1 LGHDT and CDR2 YNNKEL (reference sequence). This CDR3 is built from 15 residues.

This sequence joins TRBV18 and TRBJ2-5; the D call of TRBD1 rests on TCRdb alone, since no DNA is present to check it. Germline CDR1 is KGHSH and CDR2 is LQKENI. The CDR3 loop spans 16 amino acids. CDR3 sequence reads: CASSPVGAGSQETQYF.

J is TRBJ2-5 and V is TRBV25-1; the D call of TRBD1 rests on TCRdb alone, since no DNA is present to check it. The CDR3 has 15 residues. Germline V gene sequence: CDR1 MGHDK, CDR2 SYGVNS. The CDR3 sequence is CASSPPDRGKGTQYF.

The V and J genes are TRBV12-3 or TRBV12-4 and TRBJ2-4. The CDR3 has 14 residues. CDR3 residues: CASSFGVGKNIQYF.

Here the CDR3 reads CASSQDRTSVVAKNIQYF. The chain has TRBV4-1 and TRBJ2-4; TCRdb proposes TRBD2, but this gene call is untestable without DNA. CDR3 length: 18 residues. The germline CDR1 and CDR2 sequences are MGHRA and YSYEKL.

The V call is TRBV12-3 or TRBV12-4, the J call TRBJ2-1; TCRdb's D call of TRBD2 is untestable without DNA. There are 13 residues in the CDR3. The CDR3 sequence: CASMAEAANEQFF.

The chain couples TRBV19 to TRBJ2-1; as DNA is missing, the TRBD2 call by TCRdb cannot be tested. Germline V gives CDR1 LNHDA, CDR2 SQIVND (reference sequence). This CDR3 spans 14 amino acids. CDR3 amino acids: CASSMGALGNEQFF.

The chain carries TRBV10-2 and TRBJ2-2; TCRdb names TRBD1, which stays unverified in the absence of DNA. Germline-derived CDR1 and CDR2 are WSHSY and SAAADI. CDR3 size: 19 residues. CDR3 loop: CASSEVPQVTDENTGELFF.

V and J are TRBV24-1 and TRBJ2-2; TCRdb designates TRBD1, a call that cannot be tested without DNA. Per germline, CDR1 KGHDR and CDR2 SFDVKD. CDR3 length equals 17 residues. CDR3 region: CATSDPFSGTDTGELFF.

The chain links TRBV12-3 or TRBV12-4 to TRBJ2-1. The length of the CDR3 is 14 residues. CDR3 loop: CASSRRQSYNEQFF.

The chain uses TRBV4-1 and TRBJ2-1; TCRdb gives TRBD1 as the D gene, but with no DNA this cannot be confirmed. Germline assignment: CDR1 MGHRA and CDR2 YSYEKL. There are 15 residues in the CDR3. CDR3 sequence: CASSAGQGLYNEQFF.

This chain joins TRBV11-2 and TRBJ1-1; the TCRdb D gene call, TRBD1, has no DNA to confirm it. Germline V lookup: CDR1 SGHAT, CDR2 FQNNGV. This CDR3 contains 15 residues. CDR3: CASTRGLGSPTEAFF.

The V call is TRBV12-3 or TRBV12-4, the J call TRBJ1-2; TCRdb's D gene call, TRBD1, goes unchecked for lack of DNA. This CDR3 is built from 14 residues. CDR3 region: CASSLGGYNYGYTF.